The rows below give T cell receptor beta chains drawn from one sample of a study of blood T cell repertoires in COVID-19. Method: immunoSEQ multiplex PCR; TCRdb's copy keeps in-frame clones and lacks some. The sample comprises some 250,000 clones, 80% to 90% of which are singletons, and under 2.5% rests with the top ten. The specimen sequenced was PBMCs or T cells enriched from blood (not recorded which). The source is a woman aged 45-60 years who had recovered from COVID-19. CDR3s include the opening cysteine and the closing phenylalanine or tryptophan. The order of the fields is J gene, D gene, clone size, V gene, CDR3 DNA, CDR3 protein. The D gene is left open where the match is weak. Not every row has a clone size; where given, it reads once, few, many or a size class.

J gene: TRBJ2-7
D gene: NA
clone size: few
V gene: TRBV18
CDR3 DNA: TGTGCCAGCTCACCAGGTGACAGGTCCTACGAGCAGTACTTC
CDR3 protein: CASSPGDRSYEQYF

J gene: TRBJ1-2
D gene: TRBD1
clone size: few
V gene: TRBV4-1
CDR3 DNA: TGCGCCAGCAGCCAAGAATACGGCCAGACAGGGGGAGGCTATGGCTACACCTTC
CDR3 protein: CASSQEYGQTGGGYGYTF

J gene: TRBJ1-1
D gene: TRBD1
clone size: NA
V gene: TRBV7-8
CDR3 DNA: TGTGCCAGCAGTTTAGGACAGGTGTCTGAAGCTTTCTTT
CDR3 protein: CASSLGQVSEAFF

J gene: TRBJ1-1
D gene: TRBD1
clone size: NA
V gene: TRBV27
CDR3 DNA: TGTGCCAGCAGTTATATGCTCACAGGGGCACCAATTGAAGCTTTCTTT
CDR3 protein: CASSYMLTGAPIEAFF

J gene: TRBJ1-1
D gene: TRBD1
clone size: NA
V gene: TRBV28
CDR3 DNA: TGTGCCAGCACCCCTGGGAGCGCTGGGACAGGTATTGAAGCTTTCTTT
CDR3 protein: CASTPGSAGTGIEAFF

J gene: TRBJ2-2
D gene: TRBD2
clone size: few
V gene: TRBV5-4
CDR3 DNA: TGTGCCAGCAGCTTCCGGACTAGCGGGAACACCGGGGAGCTGTTTTTT
CDR3 protein: CASSFRTSGNTGELFF

J gene: TRBJ2-3
D gene: TRBD1
clone size: NA
V gene: TRBV15
CDR3 DNA: TGTGCCACCAGCAGAGATCGGACAGGGGGATCTTTCACAGATACGCAGTATTTT
CDR3 protein: CATSRDRTGGSFTDTQYF

J gene: TRBJ2-7
D gene: NA
clone size: NA
V gene: TRBV19
CDR3 DNA: TGTGCCACGAGAGGGTTCCCGGACTCCTCTCCCTACGAGCAGTACTTC
CDR3 protein: CATRGFPDSSPYEQYF

J gene: TRBJ1-1
D gene: NA
clone size: once
V gene: TRBV19
CDR3 DNA: TGTGCCAGTAGTACAGGGTCTTGGGAAGAAGCTTTCTTT
CDR3 protein: CASSTGSWEEAFF

J gene: TRBJ1-6
D gene: TRBD1
clone size: NA
V gene: TRBV3-1/TRBV3-2
CDR3 DNA: TGTGCCAGCAGCTGGACAGGCAATTCACCCCTCCACTTT
CDR3 protein: CASSWTGNSPLHF

J gene: TRBJ2-4
D gene: TRBD2
clone size: NA
V gene: TRBV7-3
CDR3 DNA: TGTGCCAGCAGCCTTAGCGGGAGTAACATTCAGTACTTC
CDR3 protein: CASSLSGSNIQYF

J gene: TRBJ1-5
D gene: NA
clone size: NA
V gene: TRBV28
CDR3 DNA: TGTGCCAGCAGTTTACCAGGGAGGCGGAATCAGCCCCAGCATTTT
CDR3 protein: CASSLPGRRNQPQHF

J gene: TRBJ2-5
D gene: NA
clone size: once
V gene: TRBV3-1/TRBV3-2
CDR3 DNA: TGTGCCAGCAGCCTAGGACCCCCGGAGGACCAAGAGACCCAGTACTTC
CDR3 protein: CASSLGPPEDQETQYF